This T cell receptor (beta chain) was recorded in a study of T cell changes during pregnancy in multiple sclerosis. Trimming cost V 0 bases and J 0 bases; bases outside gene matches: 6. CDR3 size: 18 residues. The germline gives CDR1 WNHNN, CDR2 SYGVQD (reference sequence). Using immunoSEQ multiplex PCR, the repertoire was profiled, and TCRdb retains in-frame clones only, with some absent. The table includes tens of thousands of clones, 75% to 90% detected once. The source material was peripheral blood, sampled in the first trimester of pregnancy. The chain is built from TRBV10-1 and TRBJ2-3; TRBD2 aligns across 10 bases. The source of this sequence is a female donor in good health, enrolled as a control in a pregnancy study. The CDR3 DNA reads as TGCGCCAGCAGTGAGTCGCTAGCGGGGGCCTCTAGCACAGATACGCAGTATTTT. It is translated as CASSESLAGASSTDTQYF.